This is a list of T cell receptor beta chains from one sample in a study of blood T cell repertoires in COVID-19. Produced via immunoSEQ multiplex PCR; TCRdb's table is partial and in-frame only. Found here are more than 200,000 clones, 84% of them singletons; the top ten hold approximately 10%. The sample comprised peripheral blood. These receptors all come from a woman of 80 years or more with COVID-19, enrolled during active disease. Both conserved end residues are part of each CDR3. The D gene is left open where the match is weak. Clone size, where shown, is once, few, many, or a class for clones that have expanded.

j_call d_call clone_size v_call cdr3_nt cdr3_aa
TRBJ2-1 NA few TRBV7-8 TGTGCCAGCAGCTTATTTACCGGCAATGAGCAGTTCTTC CASSLFTGNEQFF
TRBJ2-1 NA few TRBV20-1 TGCAGTGTAGAAATCCCAAATGAGCAGTTCTTC CSVEIPNEQFF
TRBJ1-2 TRBD1 NA TRBV7-2 TGTGCCAGCAGCAACCGTCCCAAGGGGGGACAGGGCTATGGCTACACCTTC CASSNRPKGGQGYGYTF
TRBJ2-6 TRBD1 NA TRBV18 TGTGCCAGCTCACCATCCGGGACAGGGGTTTCAGGGGCCAACGTCCTGACTTTC CASSPSGTGVSGANVLTF
TRBJ2-3 NA NA TRBV5-1 TGCGCCAGCAGCTTGGCCACCCCCGGAGATACGCAGTATTTT CASSLATPGDTQYF
TRBJ1-4 NA NA TRBV15 TGTGCCACCACCGGGAGGGGGGAGGGTGAAAAACTGTTTTTT CATTGRGEGEKLFF
TRBJ1-3 NA NA TRBV11-2 TGTGCCAGCAGCTTAAGAGGGCTGAGCGAAAACACCATATATTTT CASSLRGLSENTIYF
TRBJ2-5 NA NA TRBV6-5 TGTGCCAGCAGTTACCAGGGGCAGGGGACCCAGTACTTC CASSYQGQGTQYF
TRBJ1-1 TRBD1 NA TRBV7-6 TGTGCCAGCAGCAACAGGGGGCTCGGGGGCGCTTTCTTT CASSNRGLGGAFF
TRBJ2-1 NA NA TRBV18 TGTGCCAGCTCACTGACAGATAGCTACAATGAGCAGTTCTTC CASSLTDSYNEQFF
TRBJ1-4 TRBD1 few TRBV7-9 TGTGCCAGCAGCTTCACAGGGGGTATGGAAAAACTGTTTTTT CASSFTGGMEKLFF
TRBJ2-5 TRBD2 NA TRBV7-7 TGTGCTAGCAGCTTAGCGCCCCCGGGGGGACTATCGGAGACCCAGTACTTC CASSLAPPGGLSETQYF
TRBJ2-5 NA NA TRBV9 TGTGCCAGCAGCTATAACGCGGGGGCCCCAGGGGAGACCCAGTACTTC CASSYNAGAPGETQYF
TRBJ2-3 NA NA TRBV3-1/TRBV3-2 TGTGCCAGCAGCCAAGTTAGGGCCCAGGGGGATACGCAGTATTTT CASSQVRAQGDTQYF
TRBJ1-2 TRBD1 NA TRBV10-3 TGTGCCATCAGTGAAGAAGGGGGACAGGGGGCGAAAAAGCAAGGCTACACCTTC CAISEEGGQGAKKQGYTF
TRBJ2-5 TRBD1 few TRBV7-2 TGTGCCAGCAGCTTAGAGCCAGGGGGCCGAGAGACCCAGTACTTC CASSLEPGGRETQYF
TRBJ1-5 TRBD1 NA TRBV6-1 TGTGCCAGCAGTGATCAGGGGGCCGGGGGCAATCAGCCCCAGCATTTT CASSDQGAGGNQPQHF
TRBJ1-6 TRBD1 NA TRBV6-5 TGTGCCAGTAGGATCCGGGACAGGGGCTCACCCCTCCACTTT CASRIRDRGSPLHF
TRBJ2-3 NA NA TRBV6-5 TGTGCCAGCAGAGGCTCTGGAGGGTGGACAGATACGCAGTATTTT CASRGSGGWTDTQYF
TRBJ1-6 NA once TRBV15 TGTGCCACCAGCAGTGGGACACCCTATAATTCACCCCTCCACTTT CATSSGTPYNSPLHF
TRBJ2-5 TRBD2 NA TRBV5-1 TGCGCCAGCAGCGGGGGACTAGCGGGGAAAGAGACCCAGTACTTC CASSGGLAGKETQYF
TRBJ2-3 NA NA TRBV5-1 TGCGCCAGCAGCAGCAGGGGACGGAACACAGATACGCAGTATTTT CASSSRGRNTDTQYF
TRBJ2-1 NA NA TRBV7-3 TGTGCCAGCAGCTCGGACTCGGGATGGAGTGAGCAGTTCTTC CASSSDSGWSEQFF
TRBJ1-2 TRBD1 NA TRBV2 TGTGCCAGCAGTGTTGAGGGGGCTTATGGCTACACCTTC CASSVEGAYGYTF
TRBJ1-1 NA NA TRBV10-2 TGCGCCAGTACAGGGAATGTGAACACTGAAGCTTTCTTT CASTGNVNTEAFF